This T cell receptor beta chain was recovered during a study of identifying expanded T cells in peripheral blood. Study-wide results and limits: Clone count variance between approximately two-week samples rose with total template count. Technical replicates showed about 1.1 changed clones; approximately 2 weeks roughly 18; four weeks 19.

On this clone itself: What it binds is not known.

No infections or other immune events were documented during collection. Measured with immunoSEQ multiplex PCR; TCRdb has only the in-frame clones, and not every one. The repertoire holds under 130,000 clones, with around nine tenths as singletons. Specimen: blood. This TCR was recovered from a person aged 18-70 years in good health.

The CDR3 loop reads CASSPIFSGQLNTGELFF. The DNA of the CDR3 is TGCGCCAGCAGCCCTATTTTTTCGGGTCAGTTGAACACCGGGGAGCTGTTTTTT. The chain has TRBV4-3 and TRBJ2-2; D is undetermined. CDR3 length equals 18 residues. Trimming left V 4 bases short and J 1 base short, with 19 bases between. From germline, CDR1 is LGHNA and CDR2 YSLEER.